The source of this T cell receptor beta chain is a study of T cell repertoires in cytomegalovirus infection. Turning to the study itself: Both a matching HLA type and CMV infection were indicated by public TCR beta signatures.

Via MiXCR, TCRdb re-called the reads, giving one row per CDR3 protein. The table records some 320,000 distinct CDR3 sequences, around a tenth of them present only once. Findings and limits, study-wide: Cumulative frequency of public TCR beta families picked out carriers of CMV plus the relevant HLA. Ex vivo, HLA-C-restricted CMV-specific TCR beta clonotypes prevailed over the rest of the response.

This clonotype was observed at least ten times. Its antigen is undetermined. This CDR3 is 13 amino acids long. The V end was cut by 0 bases, the J end by 5 bases, with 8 bases between. The germline gives CDR1 MGHRA, CDR2 YSYEKL. The source of this sequence is a human donor in good health (CMV status not recorded). Some clones in this sample may be carry-over from other donors' samples. Material: PBMCs. The V call is TRBV4-1, the J call TRBJ2-7, with no clear D. The chain's CDR3 is CASSQEVFHEQYF. CDR3 nucleotides: TGCGCCAGCAGCCAAGAAGTTTTCCACGAGCAGTACTTC.